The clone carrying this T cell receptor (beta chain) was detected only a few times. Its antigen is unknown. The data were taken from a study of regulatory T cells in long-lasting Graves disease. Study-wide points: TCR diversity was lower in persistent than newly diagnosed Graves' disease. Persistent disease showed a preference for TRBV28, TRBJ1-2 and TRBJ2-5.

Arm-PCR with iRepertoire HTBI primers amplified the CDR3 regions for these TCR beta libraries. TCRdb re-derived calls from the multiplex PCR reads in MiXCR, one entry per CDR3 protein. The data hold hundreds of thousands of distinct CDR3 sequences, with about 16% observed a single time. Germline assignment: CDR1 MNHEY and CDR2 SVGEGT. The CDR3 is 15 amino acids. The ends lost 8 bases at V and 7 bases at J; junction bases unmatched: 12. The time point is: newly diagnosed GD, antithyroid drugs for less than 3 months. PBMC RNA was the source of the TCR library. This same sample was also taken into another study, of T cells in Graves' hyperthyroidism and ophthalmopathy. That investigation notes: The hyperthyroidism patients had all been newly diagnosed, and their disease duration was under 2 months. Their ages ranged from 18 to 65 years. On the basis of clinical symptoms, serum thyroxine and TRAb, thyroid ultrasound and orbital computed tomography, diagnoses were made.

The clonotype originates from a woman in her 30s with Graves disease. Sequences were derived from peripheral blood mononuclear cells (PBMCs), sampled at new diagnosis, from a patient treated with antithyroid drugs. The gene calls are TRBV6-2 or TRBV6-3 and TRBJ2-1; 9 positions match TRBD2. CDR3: CASSPSSGRRNEQFF. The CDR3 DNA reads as TGTGCCAGCTCACCTTCGAGCGGGAGGAGAAATGAGCAGTTCTTC.